Following are 19 T cell receptor beta chains from one sample sequenced in a study of shared clonotypes between healthy human individuals. Profiled with immunoSEQ multiplex PCR; TCRdb holds only in-frame clones, not every one. The profile shows 980,000 or so clones, approximately 80% of them singletons. Sequenced sample: memory CD4+ T cells sorted from blood. Subset of the sample: CD45RA-negative fraction. These receptors came from a man between 18 and 29 years old in good health.

This rearrangement joins TRBV5-4 to TRBJ1-3, with D possibly matching TRBD1 (5 bases). V was pared by 0 bases and J by 0 bases, with 13 bases between. The CDR3 has 17 residues. Per the germline V gene, CDR1 is SGHNT and CDR2 is YYREEE (reference sequence). For the CDR3, the DNA is TGTGCCAGCAGCTTGGGGGGGACCGCAAGCTCTGGAAACACCATATATTTT. Its protein product is CASSLGGTASSGNTIYF.

The CDR3 DNA sequence: TGCAGCGTTTTGTTGGTTCTGGAGACCCAGTACTTC. Its protein product is CSVLLVLETQYF. The chain uses TRBV29-1 and TRBJ2-5; D uncertain. Trimming took off 5 bases at V and 5 bases at J, with 12 bases between the two ends. Germline assignment: CDR1 SQVTM and CDR2 ANQGSEA. The CDR3 extends over 12 amino acids.

The chain has TRBV7-9 and TRBJ2-7; D is ambiguous. Germline values: CDR1 SEHNR, CDR2 FQNEAQ (reference sequence). The CDR3 has 14 residues. Trimming left V 5 bases short and J 5 bases short, with 16 bases between. The CDR3 coding sequence is TGTGCCAGCAGCCCCGGGCAGCATATCCACGAGCAGTACTTC. Its translation is CASSPGQHIHEQYF.

This clone showed up just a few times. J is TRBJ2-7 and V is TRBV30, with D unclear. V was shortened by 2 bases and J by 0 bases, with 11 bases between the two germline ends. Germline assignment: CDR1 GTSNPN and CDR2 SVGIG (reference sequence). CDR3 size: 14 residues. The CDR3 spells CAWSLGSTSYEQYF. The CDR3 bases are TGTGCCTGGAGTCTGGGCTCGACCTCCTACGAGCAGTACTTC.

Judged by abundance, this clone is medium-sized. This sequence joins TRBV19 and TRBJ1-2; no definite D call. Trimming left V 4 bases short and J 5 bases short, with 11 bases between. The germline gives CDR1 LNHDA, CDR2 SQIVND (reference sequence). The CDR3 sequence is 13 residues long. The CDR3 DNA follows: TGTGCCAGTAGTAAGGACGGACCGTATGGCTACACCTTC. The encoded protein is CASSKDGPYGYTF.

The V call is TRBV5-1, the J call TRBJ2-7; TRBD1 is a possible D gene (6 bases). V gave up 0 bases and J gave up 5 bases, with 12 bases separating them. CDR3 size: 14 residues. Germline V gene sequence: CDR1 SGHRS, CDR2 YFSETQ. This CDR3 is CASSLVQGAHEQYF. CDR3 nucleotides: TGCGCCAGCAGCTTGGTACAGGGTGCACACGAGCAGTACTTC.

This clone was recorded only once. J is TRBJ1-1 and V is TRBV2; perhaps TRBD1 as D (6 bases). The CDR3 is made up of 13 amino acids. V shed 6 bases and J shed 11 bases, with 19 bases lying between them. Germline CDR1 is SNHLY and CDR2 is FYNNEI. CDR3 region: CASRGHLEGPAFF. The DNA for the CDR3 is TGTGCCAGCAGGGGACACTTGGAAGGTCCGGCTTTCTTT. The full variable domain, rest sourced from reference TRBV2 and TRBJ1-1, is EPEVTQTPSHQVTQMGQEVILRCVPISNHLYFYWYRQILGQKVEFLVSFYNNEISEKSEIFDDQFSVERPDGSNFTLKIRSTKLEDSAMYFCASRGHLEGPAFFGQGTRLTVV.

This chain uses TRBV19 with TRBJ2-1, with TRBD2 matching over 9 bases. Germline CDR1 reads LNHDA; CDR2 reads SQIVND (reference sequence). This CDR3 spans 15 amino acids. With 6 bases clipped from V and 9 bases from J, the junction kept 12 bases outside the gene matches. CDR3 sequence reads: CASSMGLAGKAEQFF. CDR3 nucleotides: TGTGCCAGTAGCATGGGCCTAGCGGGAAAGGCTGAGCAGTTCTTC.

The V gene is TRBV10-3, the J gene TRBJ2-5; TRBD2 matches 7 bases. In germline, CDR1 is ENHRY, CDR2 SYGVKD. CDR3 length: 16 amino acids. V shed 10 bases, J shed 5 bases, and the junction held 19 bases outside the gene matches. CDR3 protein: CASGAPSGGTRETQYF. Here the CDR3 DNA reads TGTGCCAGCGGGGCCCCCTCGGGAGGAACTAGGGAGACCCAGTACTTC.

The chain carries TRBV10-3 and TRBJ1-1; 8 nucleotides match TRBD1. This CDR3 region has 15 residues. Germline lookup yields CDR1 ENHRY and CDR2 SYGVKD. J lost 1 base, V lost 8 bases, and 9 bases had no gene match. The CDR3 sequence: CAIGGQGGKNTEAFF. CDR3 bases: TGTGCCATCGGCGGACAGGGAGGAAAGAACACTGAAGCTTTCTTT.

The J gene is TRBJ2-5, the V gene TRBV7-2; TRBD1 is a possible D gene (5 bases). CDR3 length: 12 amino acids. Trimming stripped 5 bases from V and 5 bases from J, with 9 bases between. Germline V lookup: CDR1 SGHTA, CDR2 FQGNSA. Here the CDR3 DNA reads TGTGCCAGCAGCAGGACAAGGGAGACCCAGTACTTC. Translating it yields CASSRTRETQYF.

V usage is TRBV7-2 and J usage is TRBJ1-4, with D tentatively TRBD1 (5 bases). The CDR3 sequence is 16 residues long. With 1 base removed from V and 3 bases from J, the gap between germline ends came to 12 bases. The germline V gene has CDR1 SGHTA and CDR2 FQGNSA. The CDR3 protein is CASSLVSGGANEKLFF. The CDR3 DNA sequence: TGTGCCAGCAGCTTAGTATCGGGGGGAGCTAATGAAAAACTGTTTTTT. The variable domain in full, with the rest retrieved from reference TRBV7-2 and TRBJ1-4, is GAGVSQSPSNKVTEKGKDVELRCDPISGHTALYWYRQSLGQGLEFLIYFQGNSAPDKSGLPSDRFSAERTGGSVSTLTIQRTQQEDSAVYLCASSLVSGGANEKLFFGSGTQLSVL.

The rearrangement links TRBV7-9 to TRBJ1-5; 7 bases are a match to TRBD1. V was clipped by 1 base and J by 3 bases; unmatched bases: 3. The germline V gene has CDR1 SEHNR and CDR2 FQNEAQ (reference sequence). This CDR3 comprises 15 residues. The CDR3 region is CASSLGDSYNQPQHF. The CDR3 nucleotides are TGTGCCAGCAGCTTAGGGGACAGTTACAATCAGCCCCAGCATTTT.

This clone was seen a single time. The rearrangement uses TRBV5-5 and TRBJ2-7, with D uncertain. This CDR3 has 13 residues. V gave up 0 bases and J gave up 2 bases, with 6 bases separating them. CDR1 is SGHKS and CDR2 is YYEKEE in the germline V gene (reference sequence). CDR3 residues: CASSLDTPYEQYF. CDR3 bases: TGTGCCAGCAGCTTGGACACACCCTACGAGCAGTACTTC.

The chain recombines TRBV30 with TRBJ2-1; D ambiguous. CDR1 and CDR2 from the germline V gene are GTSNPN and SVGIG (reference sequence). The germline V and J ends were trimmed by 0 bases and 8 bases, with 11 bases remaining between them. This CDR3 region has 13 residues. This CDR3 is CAWSVILAHEQFF. CDR3 in DNA: TGTGCCTGGAGTGTAATATTAGCCCATGAGCAGTTCTTC.

This chain links TRBV2 with TRBJ2-3; a weak D match, TRBD1 (6 bases). The germline gives CDR1 SNHLY, CDR2 FYNNEI. This CDR3 spans 15 amino acids. With 3 bases removed from V and 3 bases from J, the gap between germline ends came to 13 bases. In nucleotides, the CDR3 is TGTGCCAGCAGTGATTTTGGACAGAGTACAGATACGCAGTATTTT. Translated, it gives CASSDFGQSTDTQYF. The full variable domain, with the rest looked up from reference TRBV2 and TRBJ2-3, is EPEVTQTPSHQVTQMGQEVILRCVPISNHLYFYWYRQILGQKVEFLVSFYNNEISEKSEIFDDQFSVERPDGSNFTLKIRSTKLEDSAMYFCASSDFGQSTDTQYFGPGTRLTVL.

The chain uses TRBV28 and TRBJ2-5; 13 bases align to TRBD2. Germline values: CDR1 MDHEN, CDR2 SYDVKM. V was pared by 5 bases and J by 2 bases, with 11 bases of the junction left unmatched. This CDR3 has 18 amino acids. CDR3 bases: TGTGCCAGCAGTCCTGCCGGGACTAGCGGGGCTAGACAAGAGACCCAGTACTTC. It specifies CASSPAGTSGARQETQYF.

This clone was seen only a few times. The chain employs TRBV14 and TRBJ2-5; D uncertain. V was shortened by 4 bases and J by 5 bases, with 11 bases between the two germline ends. The CDR3 contains 13 residues. CDR1 SGHDN and CDR2 FVKESK come from the germline V gene. CDR3 in DNA: TGTGCCAGCAGCCTCAACGATGTTGAGACCCAGTACTTC. Residues: CASSLNDVETQYF.

This clone has just a few counts. Other DNA sequences in this specimen translate into the identical CDR3. The rearrangement joins TRBV5-4 to TRBJ1-2; perhaps TRBD1 as D (6 bases). Germline CDR1 is SGHNT and CDR2 is YYREEE (reference sequence). The CDR3 spans 14 residues. V lost 0 bases and J 4 bases, leaving 10 bases between the germline ends. The CDR3 spells CASSLGQASYGYTF. DNA of the CDR3: TGTGCCAGCAGCTTGGGACAGGCGAGCTATGGCTACACCTTC.